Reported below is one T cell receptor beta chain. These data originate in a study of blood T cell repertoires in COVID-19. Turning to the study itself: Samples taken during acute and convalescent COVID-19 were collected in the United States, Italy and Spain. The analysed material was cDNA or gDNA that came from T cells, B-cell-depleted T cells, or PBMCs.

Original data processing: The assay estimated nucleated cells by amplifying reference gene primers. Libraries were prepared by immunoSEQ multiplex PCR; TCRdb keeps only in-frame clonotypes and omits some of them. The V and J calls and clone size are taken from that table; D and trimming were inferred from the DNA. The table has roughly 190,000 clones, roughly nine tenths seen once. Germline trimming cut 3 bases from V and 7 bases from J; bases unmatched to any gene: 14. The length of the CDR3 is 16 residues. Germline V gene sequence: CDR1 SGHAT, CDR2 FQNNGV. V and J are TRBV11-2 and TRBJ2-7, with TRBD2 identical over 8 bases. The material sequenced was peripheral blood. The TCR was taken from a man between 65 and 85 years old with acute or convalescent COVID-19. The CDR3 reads CASSLDSSGSLFEQYF. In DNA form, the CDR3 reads TGTGCCAGCAGCTTGGATTCTAGCGGGTCCTTGTTTGAGCAGTACTTC.